The 30 T cell receptor beta chains presented below share a single source sample, sequenced in a study of T cells in Graves' hyperthyroidism and ophthalmopathy. Authors of the study amplified TCR beta CDR3 regions from RNA transcripts. RT-PCR in the first round (using the HTBI primer set) targeted the TCR CDR3. TCRdb re-derived calls from the multiplex PCR reads in MiXCR, one entry per CDR3 protein. The table shows hundreds of thousands of distinct CDR3 sequences, with around 20% occurring only once. The source material was blood. The source of these receptors is a man aged 25-40 years with Graves' ophthalmopathy.

This chain links TRBV13 with TRBJ1-2; D remains ambiguous. V lost 1 base, J lost 4 bases, and 13 bases lay in between. This CDR3 has 15 residues. Germline V CDR1 and CDR2: PRHDT, FYEKMQ (reference sequence). The CDR3 loop reads CASSLEGKGGYGYTF. Written as DNA, the CDR3 is TGTGCCAGCAGCTTAGAAGGGAAGGGAGGCTATGGCTACACCTTC.

This clonotype was seen repeatedly, ten times or more. The chain uses TRBV12-3 or TRBV12-4 and TRBJ1-6; the D gene is possibly TRBD1 (6 bases). V gave up 3 bases and J gave up 12 bases, with 9 bases separating them. The CDR3 covers 12 residues. In DNA form, the CDR3 reads TGTGCCAGCAGTTTTGGGGGGCTACCCCTCCACTTT. Translation gives CASSFGGLPLHF.

In this sample, this clonotype turned up once. The chain recombines TRBV27 with TRBJ2-7; D call uncertain. The CDR3 has 14 amino acids. V lost 4 bases, J lost 6 bases, and 16 bases lay in between. Looked up from germline, CDR1 is MNHEY and CDR2 is SMNVEV (reference sequence). Here the CDR3 DNA reads TGTGCCAGCAGTTCCTGGCAGGTGAGGACCGAGCAGTACTTC. Translated, it gives CASSSWQVRTEQYF.

This clonotype was seen at least ten times. The rearrangement uses TRBV24-1 and TRBJ2-1, with 7 bases fitting TRBD1. Germline CDR1 KGHDR, CDR2 SFDVKD. Losses at the gene ends were 6 bases for V and 1 base for J; bases not matched to a gene: 2. The CDR3 spans 14 residues. CDR3 DNA sequence: TGTGCCACCAGTCACAGGGGATCCTACAATGAGCAGTTCTTC. Residues: CATSHRGSYNEQFF.

This clonotype was recorded at least ten times. The rearrangement joins TRBV6-1 to TRBJ2-2, with TRBD1 matching over 8 bases. This CDR3 has 14 amino acids. After removal of 6 bases from V and 6 bases from J, the junction contained 6 bases not matched to a gene. Germline-derived CDR1 and CDR2 are MNHNS and SASEGT. As DNA, the CDR3 is TGTGCCAGCAGGCGGGGACAGGCCGCCGGGGAGCTGTTTTTT. It translates to CASRRGQAAGELFF.

This clonotype showed up many times. This sequence joins TRBV28 and TRBJ2-3; D possibly matches TRBD1 or TRBD2 (5 bases each). The CDR3 runs to 14 residues. Trimming pared 6 bases from V and 0 bases from J, leaving 10 bases between. CDR1 and CDR2 (germline): MDHEN, SYDVKM. CDR3 in amino acids: CASRGTSSTDTQYF. In nucleotides, the CDR3 is TGTGCCAGCAGGGGGACCTCTAGCACAGATACGCAGTATTTT.

This clonotype was picked up many times. This chain links TRBV30 with TRBJ2-3; D is unresolved. The length of the CDR3 is 13 residues. CDR1 and CDR2 (germline): GTSNPN, SVGIG (reference sequence). The germline V and J ends were trimmed by 2 bases and 5 bases, with 11 bases remaining between them. This CDR3 is CAWSFQAEDTQYF. CDR3 in DNA: TGTGCCTGGAGTTTCCAAGCCGAAGATACGCAGTATTTT.

This rearrangement joins TRBV14 to TRBJ2-7; the D call may be TRBD1 or TRBD2 (5 bases each). Germline lookup yields CDR1 SGHDN and CDR2 FVKESK. The CDR3 runs 14 residues. V lost 1 base and J lost 6, with 13 bases in between. The DNA for the CDR3 is TGTGCCAGCAGCCAAGTAGCCGGGGCCGGCGAGCAGTACTTC. It specifies CASSQVAGAGEQYF.

V is TRBV6-1 and J is TRBJ1-2; weak D call: TRBD1 (5 bases). Germline CDR1 MNHNS, CDR2 SASEGT. The CDR3 consists of 16 residues. Between the trimmed V and J ends, which lost 7 bases and 3 bases, there was a span of 21 bases. DNA of the CDR3: TGTGCCAGCAACGAAAACCTCGGACATACTTACTATGGCTACACCTTC. Amino acids: CASNENLGHTYYGYTF.

The J gene is TRBJ2-3, the V gene TRBV6-1; 12 bases are shared with TRBD2. Germline CDR1 reads MNHNS; CDR2 reads SASEGT. Unmatched junction bases numbered 4, after V lost 5 bases and J lost 1 base. The CDR3 consists of 16 residues. CDR3 residues: CASSRLAGEGTDTQYF. The DNA of the CDR3 is TGTGCCAGCAGTCGACTAGCGGGAGAAGGCACAGATACGCAGTATTTT.

CDR3 nucleotides: TGTGCCAGCAGCGAGGGGGCTGCGGATACGCAGTATTTT. It translates to CASSEGAADTQYF. The chain is built from TRBV27 and TRBJ2-3, with 7 nucleotides matching TRBD1. V was pared by 6 bases and J by 6 bases, with 6 bases of the junction left unmatched. Per germline, CDR1 MNHEY and CDR2 SMNVEV (reference sequence). The CDR3 length is 13 residues.

This clonotype was observed many times. The rearrangement links TRBV30 to TRBJ1-4; D uncertain. From germline, CDR1 is GTSNPN and CDR2 SVGIG (reference sequence). The CDR3 has 14 amino acids. Trimming pared 1 base from V and 8 bases from J, leaving 14 bases between. CDR3 loop: CAWSGAVGGEKLFF. The CDR3 DNA reads TGTGCCTGGAGTGGGGCAGTCGGTGGAGAAAAACTGTTTTTT.

The J gene is TRBJ1-6, the V gene TRBV27, with D possibly matching TRBD1 (6 bases). The CDR3 has 15 amino acids. Germline lookup yields CDR1 MNHEY and CDR2 SMNVEV (reference sequence). The V end lost 1 base, the J end lost 9 bases, and 13 bases lay between the germline ends. For the CDR3, the DNA is TGTGCCAGCAGTTTATGGTCAGGGGTGGTTTCACCCCTCCACTTT. It yields the protein CASSLWSGVVSPLHF.

This clonotype came up a few times. The CDR3 spells CASSLARTSGSLIGTDTQYF. Here the CDR3 DNA reads TGCGCCAGCAGCTTGGCTCGAACTAGCGGGAGTTTAATCGGCACAGATACGCAGTATTTT. The chain is built from TRBV5-1 and TRBJ2-3; TRBD2 matches 11 bases. The CDR3 sequence is 20 residues long. The germline gives CDR1 SGHRS, CDR2 YFSETQ. With V trimmed by 0 bases and J by 1 base, 13 bases remained unmatched.

DNA for the CDR3: TGTGCCAGCAGTTACACGTCGAACACTGAAGCTTTCTTT. Translated, it gives CASSYTSNTEAFF. The chain employs TRBV6-5 and TRBJ1-1; D remains unclear. The germline V gene has CDR1 MNHEY and CDR2 SVGAGI. The CDR3 has 13 residues. V was pared by 2 bases and J by 1 base, with 5 bases between.

The rearrangement uses TRBV20-1 and TRBJ2-5; D not resolved. Germline V gene lookup returns CDR1 DFQATT and CDR2 SNEGSKA (reference sequence). The V gene lost 2 bases and the J gene lost 4 bases, with 11 bases spanning the gap. The CDR3 is 13 amino acids. CDR3 amino acids: CSARSARGETQYF. CDR3 DNA sequence: TGCAGTGCTAGAAGCGCGAGAGGAGAGACCCAGTACTTC.

The CDR3 protein is CAISGGVTGANVLTF. The CDR3 DNA reads TGTGCCATCAGTGGAGGGGTGACGGGGGCCAACGTCCTGACTTTC. The gene calls are TRBV10-3 and TRBJ2-6; D is perhaps TRBD1 or TRBD2 (5 bases each). This CDR3 is 15 amino acids long. Germline V gene lookup returns CDR1 ENHRY and CDR2 SYGVKD. The V end lost 4 bases, the J end lost 4 bases, and 11 bases lay between the germline ends.

The table lists this clonotype with many counts. This chain joins TRBV5-4 and TRBJ2-1; tentative D call: TRBD2 (7 bases). In germline, CDR1 is SGHNT, CDR2 YYREEE (reference sequence). With 6 bases removed from V and 8 bases from J, the gap between germline ends came to 15 bases. This CDR3 is 13 amino acids long. The CDR3 here is CASTETGRDEQFF. The CDR3 DNA follows: TGTGCCAGCACCGAAACAGGGAGGGATGAGCAGTTCTTC.

V usage is TRBV28 and J usage is TRBJ2-2, with D hard to call. The CDR3 has 14 residues. Trimming stripped 0 bases from V and 7 bases from J, with 9 bases between. Germline-derived CDR1 and CDR2 are MDHEN and SYDVKM. CDR3 nucleotide sequence: TGTGCCAGCAGTTTATGGCAGGCAGTCGGGGAGCTGTTTTTT. Translated, it gives CASSLWQAVGELFF.

The V call is TRBV27, the J call TRBJ2-3; TRBD1 or TRBD2 may be the D gene (5 bases each). This CDR3 contains 13 residues. CDR1 is MNHEY and CDR2 is SMNVEV in the germline V gene (reference sequence). Trimming pared 4 bases from V and 6 bases from J, leaving 11 bases between. The CDR3 nucleotides read TGTGCCAGCAGTTCTACTTGGGGGGATACGCAGTATTTT. Its translation is CASSSTWGDTQYF.

V usage is TRBV6-1 and J usage is TRBJ2-1; 11 nucleotides match TRBD2. The CDR3 runs 15 residues. Germline V gives CDR1 MNHNS, CDR2 SASEGT. V lost 0 bases to trimming and J lost 6 bases; unmatched junction nucleotides: 1. CDR3 DNA: TGTGCCAGCAGTGAAGCTAGCGGGAGGGCCAATGAGCAGTTCTTC. Translation gives CASSEASGRANEQFF.

On this clonotype: This may come from a read error, since a much larger clone is one base off. J is TRBJ2-7 and V is TRBV13, with TRBD1 matching over 7 bases. V lost 0 bases and J lost 5; bases outside the gene matches: 4. This CDR3 spans 14 amino acids. Germline-derived CDR1 and CDR2 are PRHDT and FYEKMQ (reference sequence). Here the CDR3 reads CASSLGTGSNEQYF. CDR3 bases: TGTGCCAGCAGCTTAGGGACAGGGTCCAACGAGCAGTACTTC.

At least ten counts were recorded for this clonotype. The chain carries TRBV29-1 and TRBJ2-1, with TRBD2 matching 7 bases. CDR3 length equals 11 residues. Germline trimming cut 4 bases from V and 7 bases from J; bases unmatched to any gene: 1. Germline-derived CDR1 and CDR2 are SQVTM and ANQGSEA. CDR3 nucleotide sequence: TGCAGCGTTGGGACTAGAAATGAGCAGTTCTTC. This encodes CSVGTRNEQFF.

This clonotype was seen repeatedly, ten times or more. This chain uses TRBV2 with TRBJ2-5, with D hard to call. CDR1 and CDR2 (germline): SNHLY, FYNNEI. The CDR3 length is 11 residues. Trimming removed 6 bases from V and 2 bases from J, with 4 bases in between. Written as DNA, the CDR3 is TGTGCCAGCAGACCACAAGAGACCCAGTACTTC. Encoded protein: CASRPQETQYF. The full variable domain, completed using reference TRBV2 and TRBJ2-5, is EPEVTQTPSHQVTQMGQEVILRCVPISNHLYFYWYRQILGQKVEFLVSFYNNEISEKSEIFDDQFSVERPDGSNFTLKIRSTKLEDSAMYFCASRPQETQYFGPGTRLLVL.

The V call is TRBV5-5, the J call TRBJ2-2; maybe TRBD1 (6 bases). This CDR3 is built from 15 residues. The V and J ends lost 4 bases and 4 bases respectively, with 14 bases between them. Germline lookup yields CDR1 SGHKS and CDR2 YYEKEE (reference sequence). The CDR3 region is CASSHSGQATGELFF. The CDR3 nucleotides read TGTGCCAGCAGCCATTCGGGACAAGCCACCGGGGAGCTGTTTTTT.

This clonotype has at least ten counts. The V gene is TRBV28, the J gene TRBJ2-1; 9 positions agree with TRBD2. The V gene end was trimmed by 11 bases and the J gene end by 1 base; junction bases not matched to a gene: 3. The germline CDR1 and CDR2 sequences are MDHEN and SYDVKM. The CDR3 contains 13 residues. DNA of the CDR3: TGTGCCGGTAGCGGGAGTTCCTACAATGAGCAGTTCTTC. It translates to CAGSGSSYNEQFF.

The gene calls are TRBV9 and TRBJ2-5; TRBD2 aligns across 8 bases. The V segment lost 4 bases and the J segment 5 bases; nucleotides outside the gene matches: 7. The CDR3 contains 14 residues. Germline V CDR1 and CDR2: SGDLS, YYNGEE. CDR3 sequence (DNA): TGTGCCAGCAGCACCGGGGGGGGCAAGGAGACCCAGTACTTC. This encodes CASSTGGGKETQYF.

This clonotype was recorded many times. In DNA form, the CDR3 reads TGTGCCAGCAGCTTGAGCGTGCTAGCGGAAAATGAGCAGTTCTTC. Translation gives CASSLSVLAENEQFF. V and J are TRBV5-5 and TRBJ2-1; 7 positions match TRBD2. This CDR3 region has 15 residues. J lost 7 bases, V lost 1 base, and 8 bases had no gene match. In germline, CDR1 is SGHKS, CDR2 YYEKEE (reference sequence).

The chain uses TRBV4-3 and TRBJ2-2; D is possibly TRBD2 (5 bases). Germline-derived CDR1 and CDR2 are LGHNA and YSLEER. The CDR3 is made up of 15 amino acids. Trimming removed 1 base from V and 5 bases from J, with 11 bases in between. CDR3 amino acids: CASSQVTSLTGELFF. The CDR3 DNA reads TGCGCCAGCAGCCAAGTTACTAGTCTTACCGGGGAGCTGTTTTTT.

This clonotype came up many times. This rearrangement joins TRBV30 to TRBJ2-1, with TRBD1 as a possible D gene (5 bases). This CDR3 is built from 14 residues. Trimming removed 3 bases at V and 6 bases at J, with 15 bases between. CDR1 and CDR2 from the germline V gene are GTSNPN and SVGIG (reference sequence). The CDR3 DNA reads as TGTGCCTGGAGAGTTATCAGGGCCCGCAATGAGCAGTTCTTC. Translation gives CAWRVIRARNEQFF.